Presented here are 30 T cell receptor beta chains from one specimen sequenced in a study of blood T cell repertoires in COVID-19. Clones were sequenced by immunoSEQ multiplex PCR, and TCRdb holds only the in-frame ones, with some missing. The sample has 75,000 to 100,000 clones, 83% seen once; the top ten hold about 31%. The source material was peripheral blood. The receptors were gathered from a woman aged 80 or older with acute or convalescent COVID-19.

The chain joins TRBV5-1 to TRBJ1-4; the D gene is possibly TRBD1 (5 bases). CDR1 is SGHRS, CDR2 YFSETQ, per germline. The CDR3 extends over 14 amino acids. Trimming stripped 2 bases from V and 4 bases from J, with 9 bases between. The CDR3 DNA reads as TGCGCCAGCAGCTTAGACAGCCTTAATGAAAAACTGTTTTTT. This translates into CASSLDSLNEKLFF.

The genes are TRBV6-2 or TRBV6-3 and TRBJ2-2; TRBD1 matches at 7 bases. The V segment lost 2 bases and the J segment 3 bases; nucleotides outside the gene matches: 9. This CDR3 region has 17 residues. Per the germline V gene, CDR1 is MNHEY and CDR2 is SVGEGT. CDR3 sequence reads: CASSYPKGQIYTGELFF. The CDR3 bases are TGTGCCAGCAGTTACCCAAAGGGACAGATTTACACCGGGGAGCTGTTTTTT.

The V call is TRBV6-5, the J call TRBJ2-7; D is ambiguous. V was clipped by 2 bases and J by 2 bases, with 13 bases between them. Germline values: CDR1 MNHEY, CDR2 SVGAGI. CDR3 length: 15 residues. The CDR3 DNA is TGTGCCAGCAGTTACGATCCGACACTTACCTACGAGCAGTACTTC. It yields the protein CASSYDPTLTYEQYF.

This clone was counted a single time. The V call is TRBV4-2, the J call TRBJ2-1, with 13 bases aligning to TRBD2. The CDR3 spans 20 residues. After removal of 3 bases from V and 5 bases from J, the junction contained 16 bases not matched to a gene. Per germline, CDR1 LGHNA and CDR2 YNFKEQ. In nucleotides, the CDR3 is TGTGCCAGCAGCCAGGAAGGGACTAGCGGGATAGGGGCCCAACACAATGAGCAGTTCTTC. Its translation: CASSQEGTSGIGAQHNEQFF.

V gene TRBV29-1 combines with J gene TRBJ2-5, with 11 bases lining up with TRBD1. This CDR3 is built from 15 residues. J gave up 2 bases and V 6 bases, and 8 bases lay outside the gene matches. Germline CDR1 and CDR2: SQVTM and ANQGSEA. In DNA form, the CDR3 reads TGCAGCGTCACGGGACAGGGGGGTATACAAGAGACCCAGTACTTC. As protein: CSVTGQGGIQETQYF.

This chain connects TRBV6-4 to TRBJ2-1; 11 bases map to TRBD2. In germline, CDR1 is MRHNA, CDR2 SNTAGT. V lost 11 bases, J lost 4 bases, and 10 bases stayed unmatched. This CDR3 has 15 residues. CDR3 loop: CARLSGLAVYNEQFF. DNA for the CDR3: TGTGCCCGCTTGTCGGGACTAGCGGTTTACAATGAGCAGTTCTTC.

CDR3 in DNA: TGTGCCAGCAGCTTAAGGGCTTCTGCCAATGAGCAGTTCTTC. This gives the protein CASSLRASANEQFF. The chain has TRBV7-3 and TRBJ2-1, with no clear D. Germline CDR1 reads SGHTA; CDR2 reads FQGTGA. There are 14 residues in the CDR3. The germline V and J ends were trimmed by 1 base and 6 bases, with 10 bases remaining between them.

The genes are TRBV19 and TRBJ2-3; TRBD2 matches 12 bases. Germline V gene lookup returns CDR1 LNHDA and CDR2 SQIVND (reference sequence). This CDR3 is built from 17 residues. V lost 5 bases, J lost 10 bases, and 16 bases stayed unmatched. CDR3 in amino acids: CASSPPTGTSGWDPQYF. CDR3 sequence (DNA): TGTGCCAGTAGTCCGCCGACAGGGACTAGCGGGTGGGATCCGCAGTATTTT. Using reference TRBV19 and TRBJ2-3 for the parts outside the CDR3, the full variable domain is DGGITQSPKYLFRKEGQNVTLSCEQNLNHDAMYWYRQDPGQGLRLIYYSQIVNDFQKGDIAEGYSVSREKKESFPLTVTSAQKNPTAFYLCASSPPTGTSGWDPQYFGPGTRLTVL.

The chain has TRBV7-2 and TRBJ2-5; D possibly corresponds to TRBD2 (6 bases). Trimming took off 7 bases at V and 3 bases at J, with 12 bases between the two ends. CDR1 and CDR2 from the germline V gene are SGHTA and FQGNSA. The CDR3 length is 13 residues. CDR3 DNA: TGTGCCAGCACTGAGACTAGGGAAGAGACCCAGTACTTC. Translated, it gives CASTETREETQYF.

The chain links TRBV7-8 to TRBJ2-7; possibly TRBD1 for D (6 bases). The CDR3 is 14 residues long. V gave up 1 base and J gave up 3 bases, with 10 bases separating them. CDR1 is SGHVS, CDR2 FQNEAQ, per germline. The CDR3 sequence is CASSLGDTNYEQYF. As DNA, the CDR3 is TGTGCCAGCAGCTTAGGGGACACCAACTACGAGCAGTACTTC.

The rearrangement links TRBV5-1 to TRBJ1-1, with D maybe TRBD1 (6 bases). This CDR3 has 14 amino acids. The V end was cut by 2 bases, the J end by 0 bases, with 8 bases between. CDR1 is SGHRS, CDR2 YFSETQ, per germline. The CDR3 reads CASSLGTMNTEAFF. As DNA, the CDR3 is TGCGCCAGCAGCTTAGGGACAATGAACACTGAAGCTTTCTTT.

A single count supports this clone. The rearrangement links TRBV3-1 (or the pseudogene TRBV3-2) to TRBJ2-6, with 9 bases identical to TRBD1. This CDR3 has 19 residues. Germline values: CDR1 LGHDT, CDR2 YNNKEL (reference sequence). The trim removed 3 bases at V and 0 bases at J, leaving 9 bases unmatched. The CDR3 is CASSQLLGGQGSGANVLTF. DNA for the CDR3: TGTGCCAGCAGCCAGTTACTTGGGGGACAGGGCTCTGGGGCCAACGTCCTGACTTTC.

CDR3 bases: TGTGCCAGCAGCCCCGGGAGACGCGGACCTTTGAACACTGAAGCTTTCTTT. Translation gives CASSPGRRGPLNTEAFF. This chain uses TRBV7-2 with TRBJ1-1; D uncertain. The CDR3 is 17 amino acids. CDR1 and CDR2 (germline): SGHTA, FQGNSA. The germline V and J ends were trimmed by 5 bases and 0 bases, with 19 bases remaining between them.

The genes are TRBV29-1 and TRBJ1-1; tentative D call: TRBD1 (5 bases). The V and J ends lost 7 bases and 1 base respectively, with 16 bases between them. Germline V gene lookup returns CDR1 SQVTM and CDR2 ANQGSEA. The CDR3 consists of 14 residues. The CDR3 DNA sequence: TGCAGCGCCAGGGAGGCTCAGGGGAACACTGAAGCTTTCTTT. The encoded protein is CSAREAQGNTEAFF.

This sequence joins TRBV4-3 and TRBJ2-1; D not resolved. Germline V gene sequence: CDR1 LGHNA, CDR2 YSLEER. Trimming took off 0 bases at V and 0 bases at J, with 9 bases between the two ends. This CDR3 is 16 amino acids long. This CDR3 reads CASSQEWPLSYNEQFF. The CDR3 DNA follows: TGCGCCAGCAGCCAAGAGTGGCCTCTCTCCTACAATGAGCAGTTCTTC.

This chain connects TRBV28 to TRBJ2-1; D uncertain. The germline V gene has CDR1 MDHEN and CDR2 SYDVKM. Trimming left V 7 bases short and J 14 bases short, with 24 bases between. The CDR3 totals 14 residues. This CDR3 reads CASNSLVRGFREFF. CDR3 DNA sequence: TGTGCCAGCAATAGTTTGGTCCGTGGGTTTCGGGAGTTCTTC. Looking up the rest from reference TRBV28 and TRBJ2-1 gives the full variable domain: DVKVTQSSRYLVKRTGEKVFLECVQDMDHENMFWYRQDPGLGLRLIYFSYDVKMKEKGDIPEGYSVSREKKERFSLILESASTNQTSMYLCASNSLVRGFREFFGPGTRLTVL.

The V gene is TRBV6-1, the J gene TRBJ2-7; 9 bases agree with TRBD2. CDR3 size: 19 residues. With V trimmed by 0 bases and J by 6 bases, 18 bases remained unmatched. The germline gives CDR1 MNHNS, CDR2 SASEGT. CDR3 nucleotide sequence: TGTGCCAGCAGTGAAGCGGGGACGGTGACTAGCGGTCTCCCGGGCGAGCAGTACTTC. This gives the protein CASSEAGTVTSGLPGEQYF.

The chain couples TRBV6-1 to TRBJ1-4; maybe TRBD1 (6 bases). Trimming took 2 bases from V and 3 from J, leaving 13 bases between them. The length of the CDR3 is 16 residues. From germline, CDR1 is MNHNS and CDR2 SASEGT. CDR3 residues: CASSETGGAANEKLFF. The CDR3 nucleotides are TGTGCCAGCAGTGAAACCGGGGGGGCCGCTAATGAAAAACTGTTTTTT.

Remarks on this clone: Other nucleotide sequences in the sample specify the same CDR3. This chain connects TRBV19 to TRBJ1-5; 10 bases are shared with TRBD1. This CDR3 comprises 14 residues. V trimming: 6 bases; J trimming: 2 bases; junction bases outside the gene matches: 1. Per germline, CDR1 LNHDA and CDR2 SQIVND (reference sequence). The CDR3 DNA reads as TGTGCCAGTAGCGGGACAGGGGGCAATCAGCCCCAGCATTTT. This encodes CASSGTGGNQPQHF.

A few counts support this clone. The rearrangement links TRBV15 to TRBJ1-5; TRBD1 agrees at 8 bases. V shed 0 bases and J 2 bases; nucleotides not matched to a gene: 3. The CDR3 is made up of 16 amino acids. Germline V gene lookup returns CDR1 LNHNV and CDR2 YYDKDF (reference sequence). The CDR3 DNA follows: TGTGCCACCAGCAGAGATTGGGGACAGGGCAATCAGCCCCAGCATTTT. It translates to CATSRDWGQGNQPQHF.

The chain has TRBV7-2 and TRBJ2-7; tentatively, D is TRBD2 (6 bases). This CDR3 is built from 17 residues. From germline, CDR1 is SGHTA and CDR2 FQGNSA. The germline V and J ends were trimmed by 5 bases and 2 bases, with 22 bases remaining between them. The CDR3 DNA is TGTGCCAGCAGCCGGAGGGTTGGCAGCGGGCAGGCCTACGAGCAGTACTTC. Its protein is CASSRRVGSGQAYEQYF.

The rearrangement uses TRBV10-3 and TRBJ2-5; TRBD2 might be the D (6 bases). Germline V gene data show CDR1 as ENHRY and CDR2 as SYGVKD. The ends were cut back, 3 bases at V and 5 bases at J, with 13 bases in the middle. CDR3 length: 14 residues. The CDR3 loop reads CAISEGDSGETQYF. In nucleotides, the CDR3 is TGTGCCATCAGTGAAGGGGACTCTGGGGAGACCCAGTACTTC.

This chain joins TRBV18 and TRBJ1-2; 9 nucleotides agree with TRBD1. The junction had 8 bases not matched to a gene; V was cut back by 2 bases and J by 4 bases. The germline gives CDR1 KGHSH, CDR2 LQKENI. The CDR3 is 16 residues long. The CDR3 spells CASSPAGDRVGYGYTF. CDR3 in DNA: TGTGCCAGCTCACCAGCCGGGGACAGGGTTGGCTATGGCTACACCTTC.

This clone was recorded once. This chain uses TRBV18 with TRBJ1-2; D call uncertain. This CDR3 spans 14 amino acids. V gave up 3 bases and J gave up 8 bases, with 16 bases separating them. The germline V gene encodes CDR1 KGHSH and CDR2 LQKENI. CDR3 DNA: TGTGCCAGCTCACCGGGAGGTGTTGGAGGGGGCTACACCTTC. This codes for CASSPGGVGGGYTF.

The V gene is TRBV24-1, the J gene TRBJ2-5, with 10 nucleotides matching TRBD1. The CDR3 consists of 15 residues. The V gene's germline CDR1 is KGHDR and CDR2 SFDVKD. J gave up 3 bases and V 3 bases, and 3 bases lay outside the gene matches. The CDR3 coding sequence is TGTGCCACCAGTGATCTGGGACAGGGGAAAGAGACCCAGTACTTC. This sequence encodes CATSDLGQGKETQYF.

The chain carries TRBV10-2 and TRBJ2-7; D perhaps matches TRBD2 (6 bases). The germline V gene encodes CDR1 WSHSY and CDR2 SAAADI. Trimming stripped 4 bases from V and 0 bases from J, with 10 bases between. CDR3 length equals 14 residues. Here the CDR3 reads CASSVTTSSYEQYF. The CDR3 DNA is TGCGCCAGCAGTGTTACGACTAGCTCCTACGAGCAGTACTTC.

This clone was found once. The CDR3: CASSRGQGINSPLHF. Written as DNA, the CDR3 is TGTGCCAGCAGCCGAGGACAGGGGATAAATTCACCCCTCCACTTT. This rearrangement joins TRBV14 to TRBJ1-6; 9 nucleotides align to TRBD1. The CDR3 consists of 15 residues. The V and J ends lost 4 bases and 7 bases, in that order; junction bases with no gene match: 5. Germline assignment: CDR1 SGHDN and CDR2 FVKESK.

CDR3 sequence reads: CASSPWTGSESPLHF. CDR3 bases: TGTGCCAGCAGCCCGTGGACAGGGTCTGAATCACCCCTCCACTTT. V and J are TRBV5-5 and TRBJ1-6; TRBD1 matches at 8 bases. CDR1 and CDR2 from the germline V gene are SGHKS and YYEKEE (reference sequence). V dropped 4 bases and J dropped 10; count of bases not matched to a gene: 10. The CDR3 covers 15 residues. The complete variable domain, with remaining parts taken from reference TRBV5-5 and TRBJ1-6, reads DAGVTQSPTHLIKTRGQQVTLRCSPISGHKSVSWYQQVLGQGPQFIFQYYEKEERGRGNFPDRFSARQFPNYSSELNVNALLLGDSALYLCASSPWTGSESPLHFGNGTRLTVT.

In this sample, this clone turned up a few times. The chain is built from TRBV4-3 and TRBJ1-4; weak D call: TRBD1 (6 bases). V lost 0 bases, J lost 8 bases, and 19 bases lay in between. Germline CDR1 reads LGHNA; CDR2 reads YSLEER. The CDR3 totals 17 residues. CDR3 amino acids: CASSQDSRGGAGEKLFF. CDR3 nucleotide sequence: TGCGCCAGCAGCCAAGATTCGCGGGGGGGCGCCGGAGAAAAACTGTTTTTT.

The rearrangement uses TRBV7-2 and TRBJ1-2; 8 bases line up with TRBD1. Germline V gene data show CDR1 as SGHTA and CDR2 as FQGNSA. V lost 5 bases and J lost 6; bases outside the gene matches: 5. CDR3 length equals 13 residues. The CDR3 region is CASSRDRRNGYTF. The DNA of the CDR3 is TGTGCCAGCAGCCGGGACAGGAGGAATGGCTACACCTTC. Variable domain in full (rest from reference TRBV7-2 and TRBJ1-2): GAGVSQSPSNKVTEKGKDVELRCDPISGHTALYWYRQSLGQGLEFLIYFQGNSAPDKSGLPSDRFSAERTGGSVSTLTIQRTQQEDSAVYLCASSRDRRNGYTFGSGTRLTVV.